The next 31 T cell receptor beta chains were all read from a single sample in a study of STAT5B mutations in CD4+ large granular lymphocyte leukemia. TCRdb's copy holds only in-frame clones and misses some; the assay was immunoSEQ multiplex PCR. Of more than 30,000 clones in the sample, 60% to 80% were seen once. The sample comprised CD4+ T cells from blood buffy coats. The receptors stem from a human donor in good health.

On this clone: Additional DNA sequences in this sample encode the identical CDR3. This chain links TRBV5-3 with TRBJ1-1; possible D gene TRBD1, 6 bases. TRBV5-3 is recorded as an ORF, its role being uncertain. With 8 bases removed from V and 2 bases from J, the gap between germline ends came to 25 bases. There are 17 residues in the CDR3. The CDR3 sequence: CARRLQGGRGRNTEAFF. In nucleotides, the CDR3 is TGTGCCAGGAGATTACAGGGTGGACGAGGGAGAAACACTGAAGCTTTCTTT.

The table lists this clone with a few counts. The gene calls are TRBV27 and TRBJ1-6, with TRBD1 identical over 8 bases. Losses at the gene ends were 8 bases for V and 2 bases for J; bases not matched to a gene: 8. CDR1 and CDR2 (germline): MNHEY, SMNVEV (reference sequence). CDR3 length: 16 amino acids. As DNA, the CDR3 is TGTGCCAGCCCTATGCCCAGGGGGCCCTATAATTCACCCCTCCACTTT. This codes for CASPMPRGPYNSPLHF.

The V gene is TRBV19, the J gene TRBJ2-1, with a possible D match to TRBD1 (6 bases). Trimming removed 4 bases from V and 5 bases from J, with 6 bases in between. The V gene's germline CDR1 is LNHDA and CDR2 SQIVND (reference sequence). The CDR3 contains 12 residues. CDR3 bases: TGTGCCAGTAGTAGACAGGACAATGAGCAGTTCTTC. Translated, it gives CASSRQDNEQFF.

The V and J genes are TRBV30 and TRBJ1-2; the D is unclear. The germline V gene has CDR1 GTSNPN and CDR2 SVGIG (reference sequence). The germline V and J ends were trimmed by 0 bases and 0 bases, with 11 bases remaining between them. This CDR3 is built from 15 residues. DNA for the CDR3: TGTGCCTGGAGTGTACGGGCGGGATCTAACTATGGCTACACCTTC. It translates to CAWSVRAGSNYGYTF.

Details on this clone: Other DNA sequences within the sample encode an identical CDR3. This chain joins TRBV9 and TRBJ1-6; D gene uncertain. Germline CDR1 is SGDLS and CDR2 is YYNGEE. The CDR3 covers 15 residues. V was clipped by 0 bases and J by 7 bases, with 11 bases between them. The CDR3 loop reads CASSVAGKANSPLHF. Written as DNA, the CDR3 is TGTGCCAGCAGCGTAGCGGGGAAGGCCAATTCACCCCTCCACTTT.

The chain has TRBV19 and TRBJ2-1, with D perhaps assigned TRBD1 or TRBD2 (5 bases each). Germline assignment: CDR1 LNHDA and CDR2 SQIVND (reference sequence). This CDR3 contains 16 residues. The germline V and J ends were trimmed by 4 bases and 0 bases, with 13 bases remaining between them. The CDR3 reads CASSTSGGGSYNEQFF. The DNA of the CDR3 is TGTGCCAGTAGTACCTCAGGTGGGGGCTCCTACAATGAGCAGTTCTTC.

The rearrangement joins TRBV9 to TRBJ1-3; unclear D gene. V shed 0 bases and J shed 7 bases, with 11 bases lying between them. The CDR3 contains 14 residues. Germline values: CDR1 SGDLS, CDR2 YYNGEE. CDR3 bases: TGTGCCAGCAGCGTAGACAGCTCTCGGAACACCATATATTTT. It specifies CASSVDSSRNTIYF.

V and J are TRBV11-2 and TRBJ2-7; D could derive from TRBD1 or TRBD2 (5 bases each). The CDR3 totals 15 residues. Trimming cost V 7 bases and J 0 bases, with 16 bases left between them. CDR1 SGHAT and CDR2 FQNNGV come from the germline V gene. CDR3 residues: CASTSPGLASYEQYF. The CDR3 DNA sequence: TGTGCCAGCACCTCGCCGGGGCTGGCCTCCTACGAGCAGTACTTC.

This chain uses TRBV5-4 with TRBJ2-1; 7 bases align to TRBD2. Germline CDR1 and CDR2: SGHNT and YYREEE (reference sequence). V was pared by 1 base and J by 1 base, with 5 bases of the junction left unmatched. The CDR3 is 16 amino acids. CDR3 sequence (DNA): TGTGCCAGCAGCTTGCAGGACGGGGGGTCCTACAATGAGCAGTTCTTC. Protein sequence: CASSLQDGGSYNEQFF.

The chain joins TRBV28 to TRBJ1-2, with unresolved D. The CDR3 runs 12 residues. With 7 bases removed from V and 2 bases from J, the gap between germline ends came to 8 bases. Looked up from germline, CDR1 is MDHEN and CDR2 is SYDVKM. The CDR3 nucleotides read TGTGCCAGCAACCTACCGAACTATGGCTACACCTTC. Encoded protein: CASNLPNYGYTF.

This clone appeared a few times. The chain couples TRBV5-5 to TRBJ1-4; a possible D gene is TRBD1 (5 bases). In germline, CDR1 is SGHKS, CDR2 YYEKEE (reference sequence). This CDR3 is built from 14 residues. V was trimmed by 2 bases and J by 6 bases, leaving 11 bases between them. This CDR3 reads CASSFQGGDEKLFF. CDR3 DNA: TGTGCCAGCAGCTTCCAGGGAGGGGATGAAAAACTGTTTTTT. Supplemented by reference TRBV5-5 and TRBJ1-4, the full variable domain reads DAGVTQSPTHLIKTRGQQVTLRCSPISGHKSVSWYQQVLGQGPQFIFQYYEKEERGRGNFPDRFSARQFPNYSSELNVNALLLGDSALYLCASSFQGGDEKLFFGSGTQLSVL.

CDR3 protein: CASSVGAVNSPLHF. In DNA, the CDR3 is TGTGCCAGCAGCGTTGGGGCGGTCAATTCACCCCTCCACTTT. The chain employs TRBV9 and TRBJ1-6, with a possible D match to TRBD1 (5 bases). Trimming stripped 2 bases from V and 7 bases from J, with 10 bases between. CDR3 size: 14 residues. Germline CDR1 SGDLS, CDR2 YYNGEE.

The V call is TRBV5-1, the J call TRBJ2-7, with 10 bases identical to TRBD1. J lost 4 bases, V lost 4 bases, and 2 bases had no gene match. This CDR3 has 13 residues. Germline assignment: CDR1 SGHRS and CDR2 YFSETQ. This CDR3 reads CASSPDRGYEQYF. In DNA form, the CDR3 reads TGCGCCAGCAGCCCGGACAGGGGGTACGAGCAGTACTTC.

The chain combines TRBV5-5 with TRBJ2-1; TRBD1 might be the D (5 bases). The V end lost 2 bases, the J end lost 5 bases, and 8 bases lay between the germline ends. This CDR3 contains 13 residues. CDR1 and CDR2 from the germline V gene are SGHKS and YYEKEE (reference sequence). The chain's CDR3 is CASSFQGNNEQFF. DNA of the CDR3: TGTGCCAGCAGCTTCCAGGGCAACAATGAGCAGTTCTTC.

The V gene is TRBV7-2, the J gene TRBJ1-2; perhaps TRBD1 as D (5 bases). The V and J ends lost 0 bases and 3 bases respectively, with 14 bases between them. The length of the CDR3 is 16 residues. Germline V gives CDR1 SGHTA, CDR2 FQGNSA. The CDR3 sequence is CASSLAQGVGDYGYTF. The DNA for the CDR3 is TGTGCCAGCAGCTTAGCCCAGGGAGTCGGTGACTATGGCTACACCTTC.

The rearrangement uses TRBV9 and TRBJ1-2; TRBD1 agrees at 9 bases. Trimming removed 2 bases from V and 7 bases from J; junction bases left unmatched: 3. CDR1 is SGDLS and CDR2 is YYNGEE in the germline V gene. The CDR3 is 13 amino acids. For the CDR3, the DNA is TGTGCCAGCAGCGTCGGGACAGGGTTTGGCTACACCTTC. The encoded protein is CASSVGTGFGYTF. The entire variable domain, with the rest obtained from reference TRBV9 and TRBJ1-2, is as follows: DSGVTQTPKHLITATGQRVTLRCSPRSGDLSVYWYQQSLDQGLQFLIQYYNGEERAKGNILERFSAQQFPDLHSELNLSSLELGDSALYFCASSVGTGFGYTFGSGTRLTVV.

CDR3 DNA sequence: TGTGCCAGCACCTCTACACCTGGGGGTAACACTGAAGCTTTCTTT. It encodes CASTSTPGGNTEAFF. The chain carries TRBV28 and TRBJ1-1; D is perhaps TRBD1 (5 bases). V lost 7 bases and J 2 bases, leaving 17 bases between the germline ends. Germline V CDR1 and CDR2: MDHEN, SYDVKM. The CDR3 sequence is 15 residues long.

The chain carries TRBV5-1 and TRBJ1-6; 7 nucleotides align to TRBD1. The germline V gene has CDR1 SGHRS and CDR2 YFSETQ. This CDR3 spans 15 amino acids. The trim removed 5 bases at V and 5 bases at J, leaving 7 bases unmatched. The CDR3 nucleotides are TGCGCCAGCAGTTTCGGACAGGCCGATAATTCACCCCTCCACTTT. Translated, it gives CASSFGQADNSPLHF.

J is TRBJ1-2 and V is TRBV9, with unresolved D. Between the trimmed V and J ends, which lost 1 base and 8 bases, there was a span of 21 bases. Per the germline V gene, CDR1 is SGDLS and CDR2 is YYNGEE. CDR3 size: 16 residues. This CDR3 reads CASSVTSGVTVGGYTF. CDR3 nucleotides: TGTGCCAGCAGCGTAACTTCGGGTGTGACCGTCGGGGGCTACACCTTC.

Points on this clone: Within the sample, other DNA sequences also encode this same CDR3. This rearrangement joins TRBV2 to TRBJ1-3; unclear D gene. Trimming took off 7 bases at V and 0 bases at J, with 7 bases between the two ends. Germline V gene data show CDR1 as SNHLY and CDR2 as FYNNEI. The CDR3 extends over 13 amino acids. CDR3 sequence reads: CASKEGSGNTIYF. DNA of the CDR3: TGTGCCAGCAAGGAGGGCTCTGGAAACACCATATATTTT.

This chain uses TRBV9 with TRBJ2-3; D could derive from TRBD1 or TRBD2 (6 bases each). Germline lookup yields CDR1 SGDLS and CDR2 YYNGEE. The CDR3 is made up of 16 amino acids. With 3 bases removed from V and 1 base from J, the gap between germline ends came to 15 bases. The CDR3: CASSEDWGARTDTQYF. In DNA, the CDR3 is TGTGCCAGCAGCGAGGACTGGGGGGCACGCACAGATACGCAGTATTTT.

This clone was counted only a few times. The V and J genes are TRBV28 and TRBJ1-5; the D gene is possibly TRBD1 (6 bases). The CDR3 is 14 amino acids. The germline V gene encodes CDR1 MDHEN and CDR2 SYDVKM. V lost 6 bases and J lost 11, with 20 bases in between. The CDR3 protein is CASRGNLGQQAQHF. In DNA, the CDR3 is TGTGCCAGCAGGGGAAATCTCGGACAGCAAGCCCAGCATTTT.

This chain links TRBV25-1 with TRBJ1-2; D call uncertain. From germline, CDR1 is MGHDK and CDR2 SYGVNS. This CDR3 comprises 13 residues. Deletions cut 6 bases from V and 1 base from J, with 9 bases between. The CDR3: CASRPTFNYGYTF. Written as DNA, the CDR3 is TGTGCCAGCAGACCGACGTTTAACTATGGCTACACCTTC.

The CDR3 DNA follows: TGTGCCAGTAGGAGACTAGCGGGGGGGCCTTCAGATACGCAGTATTTT. This codes for CASRRLAGGPSDTQYF. This chain uses TRBV19 with TRBJ2-3; TRBD2 aligns across 14 bases. V was clipped by 6 bases and J by 4 bases; unmatched bases: 6. The CDR3 covers 16 residues. Germline V gene sequence: CDR1 LNHDA, CDR2 SQIVND (reference sequence).

The chain employs TRBV11-1 and TRBJ2-7, with 9 bases aligning to TRBD1. The CDR3 is made up of 15 amino acids. CDR1 and CDR2 from the germline V gene are SGHAT and FQDESV (reference sequence). V dropped 4 bases and J dropped 4; count of bases not matched to a gene: 8. In nucleotides, the CDR3 is TGTGCCAGCAGCTCCACCCGGACAGGGGTGTACGAGCAGTACTTC. Translation gives CASSSTRTGVYEQYF.

The genes are TRBV11-2 and TRBJ2-5; no definite D call. The CDR3 is made up of 13 amino acids. V shed 5 bases and J shed 1 base, with 8 bases lying between them. The germline gives CDR1 SGHAT, CDR2 FQNNGV. In DNA, the CDR3 is TGTGCCAGCAGCCTACAGCCCCAAGAGACCCAGTACTTC. Its protein is CASSLQPQETQYF.

This clone was seen a few times. The gene calls are TRBV7-3 and TRBJ2-1; D is perhaps TRBD1 or TRBD2 (6 bases each). The CDR3 spans 15 residues. Trimming pared 5 bases from V and 2 bases from J, leaving 13 bases between. Germline V gene lookup returns CDR1 SGHTA and CDR2 FQGTGA. The CDR3, as DNA: TGTGCCAGCAGCATAAGAGGGGGGCCCTACAATGAGCAGTTCTTC. It codes for CASSIRGGPYNEQFF.

This clone was picked up a small number of times. The V call is TRBV12-2, the J call TRBJ1-6; the table's D call of TRBD1 was not tested on the DNA. TRBV12-2 is reported as a pseudogene. The CDR3 totals 17 residues. This CDR3 is CASRTVPDRRWYSPLHF. The CDR3 nucleotides read TGTGCAAGTCGCACCGTCCCGGACAGGCGTTGGTATTCACCCCTCCACTTT.

The rearrangement uses TRBV19 and TRBJ2-7; the D is unclear. The CDR3 length is 19 residues. Trimming cost V 3 bases and J 0 bases, with 24 bases left between them. From germline, CDR1 is LNHDA and CDR2 SQIVND (reference sequence). This chain's CDR3 is CASSISGIRRQMSSYEQYF. DNA of the CDR3: TGTGCCAGTAGTATCTCCGGTATACGCCGACAAATGTCCTCCTACGAGCAGTACTTC.

The rearrangement joins TRBV6-1 to TRBJ2-3, with D possibly matching TRBD2 (7 bases). Germline V gene lookup returns CDR1 MNHNS and CDR2 SASEGT. The ends were cut back, 10 bases at V and 0 bases at J, with 14 bases in the middle. The CDR3 consists of 14 residues. The CDR3 loop is CANQRGASTDTQYF. The CDR3 DNA reads as TGTGCCAATCAACGGGGGGCGAGCACAGATACGCAGTATTTT.

The genes are TRBV28 and TRBJ2-3, with TRBD1 matching 9 bases. The ends lost 3 bases at V and 3 bases at J; junction bases unmatched: 7. The germline gives CDR1 MDHEN, CDR2 SYDVKM. This CDR3 is built from 16 residues. CDR3 protein: CASSLLGQGVTDTQYF. The CDR3, as DNA: TGTGCCAGCAGTTTGTTGGGACAGGGTGTTACAGATACGCAGTATTTT.